Sequencing of this T cell receptor (beta chain) was carried out in a study of tumor-infiltrating lymphocytes in primary liver carcinoma. The wider study: Maximum tumor diameters ranged from roughly 4 to 10 cm, stage T1-T3 N0M0.

Co-extraction yielded RNA and DNA from 20-30 mg of unsorted bulk tissue. Through surgical resection, the patients' primary liver carcinoma was treated. Study-wide points: A significantly higher top-250-clone fraction was recorded for tumors than for blood (p = 0.039).

About this clonotype: Its antigen is not known. Being one base from a much bigger clone, this may be a read error.

The authors made TCR beta cDNA from about 500 ng total RNA with a constant-region primer. ARM-PCR, slightly modified, supplied the TCR beta libraries through three nested multiplex PCR rounds. TRBV1-TRBV30 forward and Cbeta reverse primers drove the first two approximately 10-cycle rounds. TCRdb passed the multiplex PCR reads through MiXCR, listing each CDR3 protein once. The sample holds about 120,000 distinct CDR3 sequences; around 70% are singletons and the top ten take over 7.5%. The V gene lost 5 bases and the J gene lost 9 bases, with 17 bases spanning the gap. Germline loops: CDR1 SGHVS, CDR2 FQNEAQ. The CDR3 runs 14 residues.

The rearrangement links TRBV7-8 to TRBJ2-1; TRBD2 might be the D (7 bases). The source of this sequence is a woman aged 55-69 years with primary liver carcinoma and hepatitis B virus infection. The sequenced sample consisted of tumor-adjacent normal liver tissue. The CDR3 coding sequence is TGTGCCAGCAGCCGAAGACCAAGGGGGGGTGAGCAGTTCTTC. It yields the protein CASSRRPRGGEQFF.